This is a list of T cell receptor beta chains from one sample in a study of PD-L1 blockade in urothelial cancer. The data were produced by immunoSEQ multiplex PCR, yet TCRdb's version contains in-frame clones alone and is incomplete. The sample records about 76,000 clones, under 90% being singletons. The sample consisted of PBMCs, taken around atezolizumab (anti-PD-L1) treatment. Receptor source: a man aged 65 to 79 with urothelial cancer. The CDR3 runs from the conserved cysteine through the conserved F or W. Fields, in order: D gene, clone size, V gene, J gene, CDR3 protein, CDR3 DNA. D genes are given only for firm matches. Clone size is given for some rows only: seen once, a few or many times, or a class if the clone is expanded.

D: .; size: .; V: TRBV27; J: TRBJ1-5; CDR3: CASSRQSNQPQHF; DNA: TGTGCCAGCAGTCGACAGAGCAATCAGCCCCAGCATTTT
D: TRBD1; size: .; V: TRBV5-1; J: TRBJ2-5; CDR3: CASSLAGTAKETQYF; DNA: TGCGCCAGCAGCTTGGCGGGGACAGCCAAAGAGACCCAGTACTTC
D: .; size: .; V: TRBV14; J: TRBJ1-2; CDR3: CASSQILNYGYTF; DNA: TGTGCCAGCAGCCAAATTCTCAACTATGGCTACACCTTC
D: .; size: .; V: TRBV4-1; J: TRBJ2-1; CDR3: CASSQVGRGKDNEQFF; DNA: TGCGCCAGCAGCCAAGTCGGACGGGGGAAGGACAATGAGCAGTTCTTC
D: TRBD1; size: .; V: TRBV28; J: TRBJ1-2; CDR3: CASRRFDRVSGYTF; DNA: TGTGCCAGCAGGCGTTTCGACAGGGTGTCTGGCTACACCTTC
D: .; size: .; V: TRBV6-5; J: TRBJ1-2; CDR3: CASRGGRGYTF; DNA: TGTGCCAGCAGGGGGGGACGAGGCTACACCTTC
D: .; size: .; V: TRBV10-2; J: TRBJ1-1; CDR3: CASSERQSTEAFF; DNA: TGCGCCAGCAGTGAAAGACAGAGCACTGAAGCTTTCTTT
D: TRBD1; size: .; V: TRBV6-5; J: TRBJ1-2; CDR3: CASSYSGTDYGYTF; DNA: TGTGCCAGCAGTTACTCAGGGACAGACTATGGCTACACCTTC
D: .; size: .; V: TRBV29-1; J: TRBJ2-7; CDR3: CRISPGAREQYF; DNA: TGCAGAATTAGTCCAGGGGCTCGAGAGCAGTACTTC
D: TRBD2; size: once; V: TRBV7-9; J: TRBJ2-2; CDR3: CASSLATGGNTGELFF; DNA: TGTGCCAGCAGCCTCGCTACGGGAGGGAACACCGGGGAGCTGTTTTTT
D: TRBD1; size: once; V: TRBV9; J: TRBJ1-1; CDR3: CASIGTGSLNTEAFF; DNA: TGTGCCAGCATCGGGACAGGGAGTTTGAACACTGAAGCTTTCTTT
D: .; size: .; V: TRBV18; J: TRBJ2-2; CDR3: CASSLDTGELFF; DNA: TGTGCCAGCTCCCTCGACACCGGGGAGCTGTTTTTT
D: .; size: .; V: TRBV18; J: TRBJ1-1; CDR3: CASSTELNTEAFF; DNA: TGTGCCAGCTCGACAGAGCTGAACACTGAAGCTTTCTTT
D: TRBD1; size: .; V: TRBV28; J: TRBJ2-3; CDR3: CASSKDTGGRGADTQYF; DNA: TGTGCCAGCAGTAAAGATACAGGGGGCCGAGGAGCAGATACGCAGTATTTT
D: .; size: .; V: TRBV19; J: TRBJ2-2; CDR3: CASSTLSGELFF; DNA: TGTGCCAGTAGTACCCTCTCCGGGGAGCTGTTTTTT
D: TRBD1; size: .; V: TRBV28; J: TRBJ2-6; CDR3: CASSLSPGTGGSSGANVLTF; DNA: TGTGCCAGCAGTCTATCCCCCGGGACAGGGGGGAGCTCTGGGGCCAACGTCCTGACTTTC
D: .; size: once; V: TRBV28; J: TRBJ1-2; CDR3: CASSLYSAGANYGYTF; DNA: TGTGCCAGCAGTTTGTATAGCGCAGGGGCTAACTATGGCTACACCTTC
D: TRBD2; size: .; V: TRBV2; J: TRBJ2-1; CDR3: CASSFDTSGYYNEQFF; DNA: TGTGCCAGCAGCTTTGATACTAGCGGATACTACAATGAGCAGTTCTTC
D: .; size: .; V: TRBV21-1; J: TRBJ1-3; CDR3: CARGTGMGGNTIYF; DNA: TGTGCCAGGGGGACAGGGATGGGTGGAAACACCATATATTTT
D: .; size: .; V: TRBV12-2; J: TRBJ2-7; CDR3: CASRLVETSGTYEQYF; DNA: TGTGCAAGTCGCTTAGTGGAGACTAGCGGGACCTACGAGCAGTACTTC
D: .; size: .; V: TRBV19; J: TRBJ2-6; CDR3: CASSLTDSSGANVLTF; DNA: TGTGCCAGTAGTCTGACCGACAGTTCCGGGGCCAACGTCCTGACTTTC
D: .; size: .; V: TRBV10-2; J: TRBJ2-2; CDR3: CASSELASDYFTGELFF; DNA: TGCGCCAGCAGTGAGCTTGCTAGCGACTACTTCACCGGGGAGCTGTTTTTT
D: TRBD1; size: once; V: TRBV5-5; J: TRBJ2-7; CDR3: CASSWDRAGYEQYF; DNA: TGTGCCAGCAGTTGGGACAGGGCGGGCTACGAGCAGTACTTC
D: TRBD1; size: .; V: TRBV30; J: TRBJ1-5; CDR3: CAWTLLDRGNQPQHF; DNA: TGTGCCTGGACCCTGCTCGACAGGGGGAATCAGCCCCAGCATTTT
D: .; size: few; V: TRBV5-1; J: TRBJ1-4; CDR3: CASSHQGADEKLFF; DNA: TGCGCCAGCAGTCACCAAGGGGCCGATGAAAAACTGTTTTTT
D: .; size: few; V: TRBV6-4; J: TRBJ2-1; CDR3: CASSDVGGGGYNEQFF; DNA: TGTGCCAGCAGTGACGTGGGGGGAGGGGGCTACAATGAGCAGTTCTTC
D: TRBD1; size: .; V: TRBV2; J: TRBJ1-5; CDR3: CASRADRGGNQPQHF; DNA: TGTGCCAGCAGGGCCGACAGGGGCGGCAATCAGCCCCAGCATTTT
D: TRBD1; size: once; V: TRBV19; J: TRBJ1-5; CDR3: CASIIVRTGGVISNQPQHF; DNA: TGTGCCAGTATAATAGTTAGGACAGGGGGCGTGATTAGCAATCAGCCCCAGCATTTT
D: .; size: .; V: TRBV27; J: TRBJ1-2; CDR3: CASSLSRAGGGYTF; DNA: TGTGCCAGCAGTTTATCGAGGGCGGGCGGGGGCTACACCTTC
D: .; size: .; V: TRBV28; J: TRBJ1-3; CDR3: CASSLRLVGGTGNTIYF; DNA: TGTGCCAGCAGTTTGCGCCTTGTAGGAGGAACTGGAAACACCATATATTTT
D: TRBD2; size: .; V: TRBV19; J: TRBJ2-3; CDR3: CASTTSGYGTDTQYF; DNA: TGTGCCAGTACCACTAGCGGCTACGGTACAGATACGCAGTATTTT
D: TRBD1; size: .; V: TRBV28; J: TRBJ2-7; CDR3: CASSAPGQGAYEQYF; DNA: TGTGCCAGCAGTGCCCCGGGACAGGGGGCCTACGAGCAGTACTTC
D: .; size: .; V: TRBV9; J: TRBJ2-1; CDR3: CASSLGLYNEQFF; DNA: TGTGCCAGCAGCCTCGGACTCTACAATGAGCAGTTCTTC
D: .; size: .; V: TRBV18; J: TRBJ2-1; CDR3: CASSQDSAVEDNEQFF; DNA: TGTGCCAGCTCACAGGATAGCGCAGTGGAGGACAATGAGCAGTTCTTC
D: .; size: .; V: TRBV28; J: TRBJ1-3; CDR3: CASRPGAGNTIYF; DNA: TGTGCCAGCAGGCCAGGGGCTGGAAACACCATATATTTT
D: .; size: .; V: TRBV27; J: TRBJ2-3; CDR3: CASSSLNTDTQYF; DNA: TGTGCCAGCAGCTCCCTAAACACAGATACGCAGTATTTT
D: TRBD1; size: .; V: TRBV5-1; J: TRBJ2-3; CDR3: CASSLVTGGGTDTQYF; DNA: TGCGCCAGCAGCTTGGTTACAGGGGGCGGCACAGATACGCAGTATTTT
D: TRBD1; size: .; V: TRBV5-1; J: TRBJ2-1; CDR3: CASSTGTASYNEQFF; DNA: TGCGCCAGCAGCACCGGGACAGCCTCCTACAATGAGCAGTTCTTC
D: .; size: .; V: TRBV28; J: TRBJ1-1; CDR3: CASSFPGPQNTEAFF; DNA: TGTGCCAGCAGTTTCCCAGGGCCCCAAAACACTGAAGCTTTCTTT
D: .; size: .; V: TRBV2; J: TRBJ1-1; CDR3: CASSVGDGVMNTEAFF; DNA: TGTGCCAGCAGTGTGGGAGACGGAGTCATGAACACTGAAGCTTTCTTT
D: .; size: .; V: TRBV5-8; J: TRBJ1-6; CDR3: CASSLDRSSPLHF; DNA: TGTGCCAGCAGCTTGGACAGATCCTCACCCCTCCACTTT
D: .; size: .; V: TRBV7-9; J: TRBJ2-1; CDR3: CASSLDRNYNEQFF; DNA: TGTGCCAGCAGCTTAGACAGGAACTACAATGAGCAGTTCTTC
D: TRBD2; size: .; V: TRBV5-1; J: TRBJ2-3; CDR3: CASRSGTSGDTQYF; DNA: TGCGCCAGCAGGTCTGGGACTAGCGGCGATACGCAGTATTTT
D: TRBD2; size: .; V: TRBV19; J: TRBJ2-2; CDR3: CASSRTLAGGNTGELFF; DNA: TGTGCCAGTAGTAGAACCTTAGCGGGAGGGAACACCGGGGAGCTGTTTTTT
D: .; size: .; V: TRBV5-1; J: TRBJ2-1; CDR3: CASSEVKTGLGINEQFF; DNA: TGCGCCAGCAGCGAGGTGAAAACAGGGCTGGGAATAAATGAGCAGTTCTTC
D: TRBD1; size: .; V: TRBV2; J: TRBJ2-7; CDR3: CASSSRDRGTYEQYF; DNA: TGTGCCAGCAGTTCACGGGACAGGGGAACCTACGAGCAGTACTTC
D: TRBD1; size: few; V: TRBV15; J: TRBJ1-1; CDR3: CATSRDRDRVLF; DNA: TGTGCCACCAGCAGAGATCGAGACAGGGTCCTATTT
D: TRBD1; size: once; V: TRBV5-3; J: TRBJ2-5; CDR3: CARSRRTGGCQETQYF; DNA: TGTGCCAGAAGTCGGAGAACAGGGGGCTGCCAAGAGACCCAGTACTTC
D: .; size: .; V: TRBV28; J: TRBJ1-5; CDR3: CASSLAGPNQPQHF; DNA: TGTGCCAGCAGTTTGGCAGGGCCGAATCAGCCCCAGCATTTT
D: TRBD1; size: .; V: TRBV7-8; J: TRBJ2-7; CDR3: CASSLEQGTYEQYF; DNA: TGTGCCAGCAGCTTAGAACAGGGGACCTACGAGCAGTACTTC